The 26 T cell receptor beta chains below come from one sample, sequenced in a study of CD8 T cells in Susac syndrome. Random hexamers served to reverse transcribe roughly 0.5 to 1 ug RNA. TCRdb used MiXCR to reprocess the immunoSEQ multiplex PCR reads, holding one entry per CDR3 protein. The profile shows almost 450,000 distinct CDR3 sequences, around 85% of them singletons. The sequenced sample consisted of CD8+ T cells from PBMCs. The receptors were gathered from a human donor with multiple sclerosis.

The genes are TRBV14 and TRBJ2-1; TRBD2 matches at 8 bases. With V trimmed by 4 bases and J by 9 bases, 8 bases remained unmatched. The CDR3 totals 14 residues. CDR1 SGHDN and CDR2 FVKESK come from the germline V gene. As DNA, the CDR3 is TGTGCCAGCAGCCCGGGGGGGGATGAGGCTGAGCAGTTCTTC. Protein product: CASSPGGDEAEQFF.

The J gene is TRBJ1-1, the V gene TRBV29-1, with 8 bases matching TRBD1. With V trimmed by 3 bases and J by 10 bases, 7 bases remained unmatched. The CDR3 loop spans 12 amino acids. Germline-derived CDR1 and CDR2 are SQVTM and ANQGSEA. CDR3 sequence: CSVETGEGTAFF. DNA of the CDR3: TGCAGCGTTGAGACAGGGGAGGGTACAGCTTTCTTT.

CDR3 in DNA: TGTGCCACCAGTCAGAGAAATGAGCAGTTCTTC. The encoded protein is CATSQRNEQFF. This chain connects TRBV15 to TRBJ2-1; D ambiguous. CDR1 LNHNV and CDR2 YYDKDF come from the germline V gene (reference sequence). The CDR3 has 11 amino acids. Trimming cost V 6 bases and J 7 bases, with 7 bases left between them.

The genes are TRBV6-1 and TRBJ1-5; unclear D gene. V lost 2 bases to trimming and J lost 2 bases, with 13 bases between them. Germline loops: CDR1 MNHNS, CDR2 SASEGT. The CDR3 loop spans 16 amino acids. CDR3: CASSELRVIGNQPQHF. The DNA for the CDR3 is TGTGCCAGCAGTGAATTAAGGGTAATCGGCAATCAGCCCCAGCATTTT.

This clonotype appeared once. The rearrangement joins TRBV3-1 to TRBJ2-3, with D perhaps matching TRBD1 (6 bases). There are 15 residues in the CDR3. Germline V CDR1 and CDR2: LGHDT, YNNKEL (reference sequence). V dropped 4 bases and J dropped 2 bases, with 13 bases sitting between them. This chain's CDR3 is CASSPPQGITDTQYF. CDR3 sequence (DNA): TGTGCCAGCAGCCCCCCCCAGGGGATCACAGATACGCAGTATTTT.

The chain recombines TRBV27 with TRBJ2-7, with D perhaps TRBD1 (6 bases). CDR1 and CDR2 from the germline V gene are MNHEY and SMNVEV (reference sequence). The CDR3 sequence is 16 residues long. Trimming took off 0 bases at V and 4 bases at J, with 16 bases between the two ends. CDR3: CASSLSGTPSTYEQYF. The DNA of the CDR3 is TGTGCCAGCAGTTTATCTGGGACACCTAGTACTTACGAGCAGTACTTC.

V and J are TRBV4-1 and TRBJ2-1; 7 bases align to TRBD2. CDR1 and CDR2 from the germline V gene are MGHRA and YSYEKL. Unmatched junction bases numbered 2, after V lost 0 bases and J lost 3 bases. The CDR3 is made up of 15 amino acids. The CDR3 region is CASSQEGEGYNEQFF. CDR3 DNA: TGCGCCAGCAGCCAAGAGGGGGAGGGCTACAATGAGCAGTTCTTC.

V usage is TRBV7-2 and J usage is TRBJ2-2, with D maybe TRBD2 (6 bases). The V end lost 11 bases, the J end lost 4 bases, and 11 bases lay between the germline ends. Germline CDR1 reads SGHTA; CDR2 reads FQGNSA. CDR3 length equals 12 residues. CDR3 protein: CAPGGATGELFF. Here the CDR3 DNA reads TGTGCCCCCGGGGGAGCCACCGGGGAGCTGTTTTTT.

The chain has TRBV27 and TRBJ2-7; D is possibly TRBD1 (6 bases). Germline V gene data show CDR1 as MNHEY and CDR2 as SMNVEV (reference sequence). This CDR3 has 13 residues. The ends were cut back, 7 bases at V and 0 bases at J, with 10 bases in the middle. CDR3 protein: CASKKDSSYEQYF. The CDR3 bases are TGTGCCAGCAAAAAGGACAGCTCCTACGAGCAGTACTTC.

J is TRBJ2-1 and V is TRBV7-9; D gene ambiguous. CDR3 size: 16 residues. Trimming took 1 base from V and 4 from J, leaving 14 bases between them. Per germline, CDR1 SEHNR and CDR2 FQNEAQ (reference sequence). The chain's CDR3 is CASSLGDLSFYNEQFF. CDR3 DNA: TGTGCCAGCAGCTTAGGGGATCTGAGCTTTTACAATGAGCAGTTCTTC.

The chain employs TRBV19 and TRBJ1-1; unclear D gene. Trimming removed 2 bases at V and 0 bases at J, with 10 bases between. This CDR3 region has 15 residues. In germline, CDR1 is LNHDA, CDR2 SQIVND (reference sequence). This CDR3 reads CASSISLRLNTEAFF. Here the CDR3 DNA reads TGTGCCAGTAGTATAAGTTTACGGTTGAACACTGAAGCTTTCTTT.

The CDR3 nucleotides are TGTGCCAGCAGTTTGGTCTCACTGTCCTACGAGCAGTACTTC. Protein product: CASSLVSLSYEQYF. This chain connects TRBV12-3 or TRBV12-4 to TRBJ2-7, with unresolved D. Trimming removed 3 bases from V and 1 base from J, with 10 bases in between. This CDR3 is 14 amino acids long.

This chain joins TRBV5-1 and TRBJ1-2; 7 bases line up with TRBD1. Germline V CDR1 and CDR2: SGHRS, YFSETQ. The CDR3 sequence is 15 residues long. The trim removed 5 bases at V and 3 bases at J, leaving 10 bases unmatched. CDR3 sequence: CASRLEIGTDYGYTF. For the CDR3, the DNA is TGCGCCAGCAGGCTCGAGATCGGGACAGACTATGGCTACACCTTC.

The V call is TRBV11-2, the J call TRBJ1-3; D remains ambiguous. Germline V lookup: CDR1 SGHAT, CDR2 FQNNGV. With 3 bases removed from V and 3 bases from J, the gap between germline ends came to 15 bases. The CDR3 is 16 amino acids. CDR3: CASSLSGSAFGNTIYF. The CDR3 coding sequence is TGTGCCAGCAGCTTGAGTGGATCGGCCTTTGGAAACACCATATATTTT.

V and J are TRBV4-1 and TRBJ2-1; 7 bases agree with TRBD2. This CDR3 region has 14 residues. With V trimmed by 4 bases and J by 5 bases, 5 bases remained unmatched. Looked up from germline, CDR1 is MGHRA and CDR2 is YSYEKL. CDR3 nucleotide sequence: TGCGCCAGCAGCCTTGGGCGGGGGAACAATGAGCAGTTCTTC. Its protein product is CASSLGRGNNEQFF.

This clonotype was seen only once. The genes are TRBV14 and TRBJ2-7; D gene unclear. The germline CDR1 and CDR2 sequences are SGHDN and FVKESK. Trimming cost V 0 bases and J 0 bases, with 12 bases left between them. The CDR3 totals 16 residues. The CDR3 DNA follows: TGTGCCAGCAGCCAAGATCGGAGCGTCGCCTCCTACGAGCAGTACTTC. Amino acid sequence: CASSQDRSVASYEQYF.

This clonotype was detected only a few times. J is TRBJ2-1 and V is TRBV5-6; 12 nucleotides align to TRBD1. The CDR3 extends over 15 amino acids. The V and J ends lost 2 bases and 8 bases, in that order; junction bases with no gene match: 5. The V gene's germline CDR1 is SGHDT and CDR2 YYEEEE. The CDR3, as DNA: TGTGCCAGCAGCTTACCGGGACAGGGGGCGTATGAGCAGTTCTTC. This sequence encodes CASSLPGQGAYEQFF.

This rearrangement joins TRBV20-1 to TRBJ1-2; 7 bases line up with TRBD1. Per the germline V gene, CDR1 is DFQATT and CDR2 is SNEGSKA (reference sequence). The V gene end was trimmed by 0 bases and the J gene end by 8 bases; junction bases not matched to a gene: 12. The CDR3 runs to 15 residues. CDR3 nucleotides: TGCAGTGCTAGAGACCCCATCGAGGGGGCTAGCGGCTACACCTTC. Translating it yields CSARDPIEGASGYTF.

V is TRBV6-5 and J is TRBJ1-5; 8 bases align to TRBD1. This CDR3 has 17 residues. The trim removed 2 bases at V and 4 bases at J, leaving 10 bases unmatched. Germline CDR1 is MNHEY and CDR2 is SVGAGI. Here the CDR3 DNA reads TGTGCCAGCAGTTACGAGGACAGGGAAGAGGGAAATCAGCCCCAGCATTTT. It encodes CASSYEDREEGNQPQHF.

This chain connects TRBV29-1 to TRBJ1-1; D is perhaps TRBD1 (5 bases). From germline, CDR1 is SQVTM and CDR2 ANQGSEA. The length of the CDR3 is 11 residues. V was pared by 7 bases and J by 6 bases, with 12 bases between. The CDR3 is CSGKWGSEAFF. In nucleotides, the CDR3 is TGCAGCGGGAAATGGGGGTCTGAAGCTTTCTTT.

This chain joins TRBV3-1 and TRBJ2-1; 11 nucleotides match TRBD2. The CDR3 spans 15 residues. After removal of 6 bases from V and 9 bases from J, the junction contained 10 bases not matched to a gene. CDR1 and CDR2 (germline): LGHDT, YNNKEL (reference sequence). CDR3 DNA sequence: TGTGCCAGCAGTCCTGTAGCGGGGGGGCTGGGTGAGCAGTTCTTC. Its protein is CASSPVAGGLGEQFF.

The rearrangement joins TRBV6-5 to TRBJ2-1, with D perhaps matching TRBD1 or TRBD2 (5 bases each). This CDR3 is built from 13 residues. V lost 4 bases to trimming and J lost 6 bases, with 10 bases between them. Germline V CDR1 and CDR2: MNHEY, SVGAGI. This chain's CDR3 is CASSSRDPNEQFF. The CDR3 bases are TGTGCCAGCAGTTCCCGGGACCCCAATGAGCAGTTCTTC.

This clonotype was recorded once. The chain uses TRBV27 and TRBJ2-1; 7 bases map to TRBD2. The CDR3 extends over 17 amino acids. The J segment lost 9 bases and the V segment lost 0 bases, leaving 14 bases of the junction unmatched. Germline CDR1 is MNHEY and CDR2 is SMNVEV (reference sequence). The CDR3 loop is CASSLSPVWEGNGEQFF. CDR3 DNA sequence: TGTGCCAGCAGTTTATCTCCTGTGTGGGAGGGCAATGGTGAGCAGTTCTTC.

The V and J genes are TRBV27 and TRBJ1-2; D gene ambiguous. CDR3 size: 15 residues. The germline CDR1 and CDR2 sequences are MNHEY and SMNVEV (reference sequence). Trimming stripped 3 bases from V and 0 bases from J, with 11 bases between. The CDR3, as DNA: TGTGCCAGCAGTTTGGCCCCCGGGGCTAACTATGGCTACACCTTC. This codes for CASSLAPGANYGYTF.

CDR3 coding DNA: TGCAGTGCTAATTTTGGGAATGAGCAGTTCTTC. It codes for CSANFGNEQFF. This chain links TRBV20-1 with TRBJ2-1; D is uncertain. The CDR3 contains 11 residues. V was shortened by 4 bases and J by 7 bases, with 8 bases between the two germline ends. Germline V CDR1 and CDR2: DFQATT, SNEGSKA (reference sequence).

The rearrangement links TRBV28 to TRBJ1-2, with D tentatively TRBD1 (6 bases). Looked up from germline, CDR1 is MDHEN and CDR2 is SYDVKM. This CDR3 is built from 13 residues. Trimming took 3 bases from V and 4 from J, leaving 9 bases between them. The CDR3 loop reads CASSLRGGYGYTF. The CDR3 DNA reads as TGTGCCAGCAGTTTGAGAGGGGGCTATGGCTACACCTTC.